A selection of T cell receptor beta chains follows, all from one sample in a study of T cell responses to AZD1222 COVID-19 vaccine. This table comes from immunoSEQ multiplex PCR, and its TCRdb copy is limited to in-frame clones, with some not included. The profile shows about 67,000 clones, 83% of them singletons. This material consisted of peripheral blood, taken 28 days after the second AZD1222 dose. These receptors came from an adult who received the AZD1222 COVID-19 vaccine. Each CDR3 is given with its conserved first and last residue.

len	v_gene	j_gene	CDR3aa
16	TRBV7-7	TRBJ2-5	CASSSRQGVGQETQYF
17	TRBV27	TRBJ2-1	CASSLRLFPRTHNEQFF
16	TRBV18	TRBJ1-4	CASSPDLEVANEKLFF
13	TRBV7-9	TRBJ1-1	CASSPGRNTEAFF
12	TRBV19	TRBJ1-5	CASSRGHEPQHF
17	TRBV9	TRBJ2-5	CASSPYSGGRYQETQYF
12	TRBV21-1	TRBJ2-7	CASSKLGYEQYF
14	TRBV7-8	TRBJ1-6	CASSPTELNSPLHF
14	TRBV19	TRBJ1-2	CASSPVHSPKGYTF
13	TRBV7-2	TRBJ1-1	CASSSYTDPEAFF
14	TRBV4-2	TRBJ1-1	CASSQDSRNTEAFF
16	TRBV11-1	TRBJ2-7	CASSLMGTGSSYEQYF
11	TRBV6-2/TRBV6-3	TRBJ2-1	CASSSRNEQFF
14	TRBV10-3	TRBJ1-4	CAISEDRAGEKLFF
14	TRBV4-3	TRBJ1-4	CASSQLVGKEKLFF
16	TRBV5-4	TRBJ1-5	CASSLDGGAEGQPQHF
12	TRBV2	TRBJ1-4	CASSRMGEKLFF
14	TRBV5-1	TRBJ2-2	CASSIDGYTGELFF
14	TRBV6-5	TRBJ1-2	CATQPGHPNYGYTF
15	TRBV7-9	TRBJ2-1	CASRTPASNHNEQFF
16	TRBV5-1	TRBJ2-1	CASSFSTSGGNNEQFF
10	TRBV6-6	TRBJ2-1	CASWGQGEFF
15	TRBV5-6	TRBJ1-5	CASSWAPKGGQPQHF
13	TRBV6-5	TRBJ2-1	CASSRDRVNEQFF
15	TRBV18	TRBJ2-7	CASSPSLTGTYEQYF
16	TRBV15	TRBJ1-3	CATSSGGQTSGNTIYF
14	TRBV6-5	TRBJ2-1	CASRLAGGPAEQFF
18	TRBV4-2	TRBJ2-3	CASSPEGLAGGLTDTQYF
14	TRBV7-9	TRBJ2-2	CASRTAWNTGELFF
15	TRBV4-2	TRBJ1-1	CASSQVWRDPRGAFF
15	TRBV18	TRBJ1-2	CASSAGGQVEHGYTF
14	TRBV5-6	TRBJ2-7	CASSPQGAITEQYF
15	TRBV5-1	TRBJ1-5	CASSLQGGMNQPQHF
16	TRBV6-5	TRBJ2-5	CASSYGGTGLQETQYF
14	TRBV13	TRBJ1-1	CASSLEDRNTEAFF
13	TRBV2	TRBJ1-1	CASKDRGNTEAFF
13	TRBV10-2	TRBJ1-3	CASGWDSGNTIYF
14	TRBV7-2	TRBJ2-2	CASSPMRGTGELFF